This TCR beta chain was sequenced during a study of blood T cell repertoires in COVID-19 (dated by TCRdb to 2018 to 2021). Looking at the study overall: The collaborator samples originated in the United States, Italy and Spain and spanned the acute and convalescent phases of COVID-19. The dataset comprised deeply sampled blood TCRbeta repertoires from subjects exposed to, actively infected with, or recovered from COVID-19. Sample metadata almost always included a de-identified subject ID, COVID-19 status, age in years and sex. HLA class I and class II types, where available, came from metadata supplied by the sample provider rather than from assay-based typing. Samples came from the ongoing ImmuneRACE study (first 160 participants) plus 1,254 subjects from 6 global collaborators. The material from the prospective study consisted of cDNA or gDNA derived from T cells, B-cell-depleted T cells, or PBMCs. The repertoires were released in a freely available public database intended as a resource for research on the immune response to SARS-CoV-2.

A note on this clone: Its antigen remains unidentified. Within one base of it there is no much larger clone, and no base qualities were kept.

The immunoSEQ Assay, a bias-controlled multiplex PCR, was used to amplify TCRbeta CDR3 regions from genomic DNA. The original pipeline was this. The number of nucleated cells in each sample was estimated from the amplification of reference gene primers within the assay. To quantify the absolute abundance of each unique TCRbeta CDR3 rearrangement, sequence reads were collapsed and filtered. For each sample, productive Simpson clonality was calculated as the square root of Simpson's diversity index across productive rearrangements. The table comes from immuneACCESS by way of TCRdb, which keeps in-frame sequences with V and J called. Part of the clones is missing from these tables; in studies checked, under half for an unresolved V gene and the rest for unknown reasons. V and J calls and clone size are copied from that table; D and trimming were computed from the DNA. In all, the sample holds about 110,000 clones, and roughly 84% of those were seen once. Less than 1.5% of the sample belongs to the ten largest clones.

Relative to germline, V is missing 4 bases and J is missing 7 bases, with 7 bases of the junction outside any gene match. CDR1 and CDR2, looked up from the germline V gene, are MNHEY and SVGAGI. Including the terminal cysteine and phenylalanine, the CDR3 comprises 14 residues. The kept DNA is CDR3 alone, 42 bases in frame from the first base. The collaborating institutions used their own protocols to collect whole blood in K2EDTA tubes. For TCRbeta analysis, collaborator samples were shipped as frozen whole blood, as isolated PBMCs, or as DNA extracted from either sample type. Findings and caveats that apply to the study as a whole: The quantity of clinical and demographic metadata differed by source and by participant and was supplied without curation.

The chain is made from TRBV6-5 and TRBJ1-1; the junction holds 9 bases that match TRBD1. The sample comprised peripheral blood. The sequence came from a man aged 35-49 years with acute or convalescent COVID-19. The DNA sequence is TGTGCCAGCAGTTCTCACAGGGGGCTGGTTGAAGCTTTCTTT. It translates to CASSSHRGLVEAFF.